Following are 8 T cell receptor beta chains from one sample sequenced in a study of preoperative IRX-2 immunotherapy in early breast cancer. Sequencing used immunoSEQ multiplex PCR; TCRdb keeps in-frame clones, though not all of them. The sample has about 23,000 clones; approximately 95% are singletons. Treatment given: preoperative locoregional IRX-2 cytokine immunotherapy. Material: tumor tissue, obtained after IRX-2 immunotherapy. The receptors were gathered from a human donor with breast cancer.

This chain links TRBV2 with TRBJ1-5; 7 bases agree with TRBD1. The CDR3 sequence is 14 residues long. CDR1 is SNHLY and CDR2 is FYNNEI in the germline V gene. V dropped 6 bases and J dropped 6; count of bases not matched to a gene: 8. For the CDR3, the DNA is TGTGCCAGCAGAGACCGACAGGGTGGTCAGCCCCAGCATTTT. Its translation: CASRDRQGGQPQHF.

This clone has a single count. The chain joins TRBV27 to TRBJ2-7, with D hard to call. CDR3 size: 15 residues. Germline V lookup: CDR1 MNHEY, CDR2 SMNVEV (reference sequence). Trimming removed 6 bases at V and 0 bases at J, with 15 bases between. The CDR3 spells CASSHFRVGSYEQYF. In DNA form, the CDR3 reads TGTGCCAGCAGCCACTTCCGGGTTGGCTCCTACGAGCAGTACTTC.

V usage is TRBV4-1 and J usage is TRBJ2-3; maybe TRBD2 (6 bases). This CDR3 is 15 amino acids long. Trimming left V 6 bases short and J 1 base short, with 14 bases between. Germline values: CDR1 MGHRA, CDR2 YSYEKL. CDR3 sequence: CASSPRRGRTDTQYF. Here the CDR3 DNA reads TGCGCCAGCAGTCCGCGGCGGGGTCGCACAGATACGCAGTATTTT.

V gene TRBV14 combines with J gene TRBJ1-1; no reliable D call. The CDR3 runs to 13 residues. With 0 bases removed from V and 9 bases from J, the gap between germline ends came to 11 bases. Germline lookup yields CDR1 SGHDN and CDR2 FVKESK. CDR3 region: CASSQDTLLKAFF. The CDR3 DNA sequence: TGTGCCAGCAGCCAAGATACGTTACTGAAAGCTTTCTTT.

Concerning this clone itself: This specimen includes other DNA sequences encoding the same CDR3. The chain joins TRBV7-3 to TRBJ2-7, with D perhaps matching TRBD1 or TRBD2 (5 bases each). Germline-derived CDR1 and CDR2 are SGHTA and FQGTGA. Trimming shortened V by 3 bases and J by 10 bases, and 16 bases separated the two germline ends. The CDR3 is 13 amino acids. DNA for the CDR3: TGTGCCAGCAGCTTTGGCTGGGGGACCGAACAGTACTTC. Translation: CASSFGWGTEQYF.

V is TRBV27 and J is TRBJ2-1; 13 bases fit TRBD2. Germline CDR1 and CDR2: MNHEY and SMNVEV (reference sequence). This CDR3 has 14 amino acids. J was trimmed by 10 bases and V by 5 bases; bases with no gene match: 5. The CDR3 spells CASSLGLAGDEQFF. Here the CDR3 DNA reads TGTGCCAGCAGTCTCGGACTAGCGGGAGACGAGCAGTTCTTC.

The chain joins TRBV7-9 to TRBJ2-3; no firm D call. Trimming cost V 4 bases and J 7 bases, with 12 bases left between them. Germline V gene lookup returns CDR1 SEHNR and CDR2 FQNEAQ (reference sequence). This CDR3 contains 13 residues. The CDR3 region is CASSWARGYTQYF. DNA for the CDR3: TGTGCCAGCAGCTGGGCCCGCGGTTATACGCAGTATTTT.

The CDR3 spells CASSPRGTEKLFF. The CDR3 bases are TGCGCCAGCAGCCCGAGGGGCACTGAAAAACTGTTTTTT. V usage is TRBV4-1 and J usage is TRBJ1-4; D might be TRBD1 (5 bases). Trimming stripped 4 bases from V and 7 bases from J, with 10 bases between. Germline V gene data show CDR1 as MGHRA and CDR2 as YSYEKL. The CDR3 loop spans 13 amino acids.